The 7 T cell receptor beta chains given below trace back to one sample, sequenced in a study of Tregs in tolerant kidney transplant recipients. Some clones are missing from TCRdb's copy, which holds only in-frame ones; the method was immunoSEQ multiplex PCR. The top ten clones hold approximately 1.4% of a sample with 65,000 to 85,000 clones, roughly nine tenths of them seen once. The nonmyeloablative bone marrow transplants came from related graft donors, with transient mixed chimerism. The source was CD4+ T cells from blood (PBMCs), collected 24 months after the transplant. The receptors derive from a human patient who received a combined kidney and bone marrow transplant. Some T cells may be the graft donor's.

The chain couples TRBV6-5 to TRBJ2-1, with D possibly matching TRBD1 (5 bases). Trimming took off 2 bases at V and 2 bases at J, with 10 bases between the two ends. CDR1 is MNHEY and CDR2 is SVGAGI in the germline V gene. The CDR3 runs 15 residues. CDR3 amino acids: CASSYDSNPYNEQFF. The CDR3 DNA follows: TGTGCCAGCAGTTACGACAGTAACCCCTACAATGAGCAGTTCTTC.

The chain carries TRBV6-5 and TRBJ1-2; the match to TRBD1 covers 9 bases. CDR3 length equals 12 residues. CDR1 and CDR2 from the germline V gene are MNHEY and SVGAGI. V lost 6 bases, J lost 8 bases, and 4 bases stayed unmatched. The CDR3 reads CASSRQGEGYTF. The DNA of the CDR3 is TGTGCCAGCAGCAGACAGGGGGAAGGCTACACCTTC.

V and J are TRBV27 and TRBJ1-2; TRBD1 might be the D (5 bases). The V gene's germline CDR1 is MNHEY and CDR2 SMNVEV (reference sequence). This CDR3 contains 13 residues. V lost 8 bases to trimming and J lost 5 bases, with 15 bases between them. In DNA, the CDR3 is TGTGCCAGCGCGCGACAGATTACGTATGGCTACACCTTC. As protein: CASARQITYGYTF.

V gene TRBV11-2 combines with J gene TRBJ1-1; a possible D gene is TRBD1 (5 bases). Germline V lookup: CDR1 SGHAT, CDR2 FQNNGV. V lost 3 bases and J lost 7, with 12 bases in between. The CDR3 is 13 residues long. CDR3 sequence (DNA): TGTGCCAGCAGCTTTAAAGGGGCCAGTGAAGCTTTCTTT. This sequence encodes CASSFKGASEAFF.

The chain carries TRBV11-3 and TRBJ2-5; a weak D match, TRBD2 (5 bases). The CDR3 extends over 15 amino acids. The V end was cut by 5 bases, the J end by 5 bases, with 18 bases between. Germline V gene lookup returns CDR1 SGHNT and CDR2 YENEEA. The CDR3: CASSLGTRIDETQYF. The CDR3 bases are TGTGCCAGCAGCCTAGGTACTAGGATAGACGAGACCCAGTACTTC. Using reference TRBV11-3 and TRBJ2-5 for the parts outside the CDR3, the full variable domain is EAGVVQSPRYKIIEKKQPVAFWCNPISGHNTLYWYLQNLGQGPELLIRYENEEAVDDSQLPKDRFSAERLKGVDSTLKIQPAELGDSAVYLCASSLGTRIDETQYFGPGTRLLVL.

This chain links TRBV18 with TRBJ2-7; possibly TRBD1 for D (6 bases). The V end was cut by 4 bases, the J end by 2 bases, with 12 bases between. The CDR3 is 14 amino acids. Per the germline V gene, CDR1 is KGHSH and CDR2 is LQKENI. CDR3 sequence: CASSLTGDTYEQYF. In DNA form, the CDR3 reads TGTGCCAGCTCACTGACAGGAGATACCTACGAGCAGTACTTC.

Only one count was recorded for this clone. This chain uses TRBV13 with TRBJ1-1, with 7 bases aligning to TRBD1. V was clipped by 5 bases and J by 0 bases; unmatched bases: 3. Per germline, CDR1 PRHDT and CDR2 FYEKMQ (reference sequence). CDR3 length: 14 residues. CDR3 in amino acids: CASSRGQLNTEAFF. Here the CDR3 DNA reads TGTGCCAGCAGCCGGGGACAGTTGAACACTGAAGCTTTCTTT.